These 17 T cell receptor beta chains came from one sample sequenced in a study of kidney transplant recipient with SARS-CoV-2 infection. TCRdb reanalysed the reads using MiXCR and keeps one entry per CDR3 protein. Here the sample spans about 240,000 distinct CDR3 sequences, more than 25% being singletons. Sequencing used a blood sample, obtained at baseline and on day 111 from a kidney transplant recipient. These receptors originate from a young adult male patient who had COVID-19 and was a kidney transplant recipient. Some of the T cells might come from the graft donor.

This clonotype was seen repeatedly, ten times or more. The rearrangement joins TRBV5-1 to TRBJ1-2; D gene ambiguous. In germline, CDR1 is SGHRS, CDR2 YFSETQ. The germline V and J ends were trimmed by 4 bases and 2 bases, with 12 bases remaining between them. This CDR3 is built from 14 residues. The CDR3 loop is CASSESQLNYGYTF. Here the CDR3 DNA reads TGCGCCAGCAGCGAATCGCAGCTAAACTATGGCTACACCTTC. Full variable domain (missing parts from reference TRBV5-1 and TRBJ1-2): KAGVTQTPRYLIKTRGQQVTLSCSPISGHRSVSWYQQTPGQGLQFLFEYFSETQRNKGNFPGRFSGRQFSNSRSEMNVSTLELGDSALYLCASSESQLNYGYTFGSGTRLTVV.

This clonotype was seen ten or more times. The rearrangement uses TRBV16 and TRBJ1-2; D remains unclear. This CDR3 is 17 amino acids long. In germline, CDR1 is KGHSY, CDR2 FQNENV. V lost 5 bases and J lost 4, with 23 bases in between. Here the CDR3 DNA reads TGTGCCAGCAGCTCCGATATGGTCGTTAGAAAGACCTATGGCTACACCTTC. Amino acids: CASSSDMVVRKTYGYTF. Drawing the rest from reference TRBV16 and TRBJ1-2, the complete variable domain is GEEVAQTPKHLVRGEGQKAKLYCAPIKGHSYVFWYQQVLKNEFKFLISFQNENVFDETGMPKERFSAKCLPNSPCSLEIQATKLEDSAVYFCASSSDMVVRKTYGYTFGSGTRLTVV.

The table lists this clonotype with many counts. The V call is TRBV28, the J call TRBJ2-3, with TRBD2 matching 7 bases. Germline lookup yields CDR1 MDHEN and CDR2 SYDVKM. The CDR3 covers 15 residues. Unmatched junction bases numbered 4, after V lost 2 bases and J lost 2 bases. The CDR3 loop is CASSLPSGLTDTQYF. CDR3 coding DNA: TGTGCCAGCAGTTTACCTAGCGGCCTCACAGATACGCAGTATTTT.

With respect to this clonotype: A far bigger clonotype differs at one base, so this is likely a read error. This chain links TRBV6-5 with TRBJ2-7; D may be TRBD1 or TRBD2 (6 bases each). Per germline, CDR1 MNHEY and CDR2 SVGAGI. The CDR3 is 14 residues long. Trimming removed 11 bases at V and 2 bases at J, with 19 bases between. CDR3 nucleotide sequence: TGTGCCGGCACGGCCGGGGGCGCCACCTACGAGCAGTACTTC. It is translated as CAGTAGGATYEQYF.

The chain uses TRBV27 and TRBJ1-1; D not certain. The CDR3 runs to 13 residues. Trimming cost V 2 bases and J 4 bases, with 8 bases left between them. Germline CDR1 and CDR2: MNHEY and SMNVEV (reference sequence). CDR3: CASSLVKGTEAFF. In DNA form, the CDR3 reads TGTGCCAGCAGTTTAGTCAAGGGCACTGAAGCTTTCTTT.

About this clonotype: No conserved phenylalanine or tryptophan ends this CDR3, so it is likely a read error. The CDR3 bases are TGTGCCAGTATGGTCGGAACTAGCACAGATACGCAGTATCTT. Translation gives CASMVGTSTDTQYL. The rearrangement links TRBV19 to TRBJ2-3; D gene ambiguous. The germline gives CDR1 LNHDA, CDR2 SQIVND (reference sequence). V lost 7 bases and J lost 0, with 11 bases in between. The CDR3 covers 14 residues.

Notes on this clonotype: Given a much more abundant clone one base away, this may be a read error. This chain connects TRBV6-6 to TRBJ1-1, with D uncertain. Looked up from germline, CDR1 is MNHNY and CDR2 is SVGAGI (reference sequence). This CDR3 contains 15 residues. Trimming took 2 bases from V and 1 from J, leaving 11 bases between them. CDR3 DNA sequence: TGTGCCAGCAGTTACCTGGGCCCGGCGAACACTGAAGCTTTCTTT. Its translation: CASSYLGPANTEAFF.

This clonotype was counted at least ten times. The chain has TRBV29-1 and TRBJ2-2; D is undetermined. This CDR3 has 13 residues. The V gene lost 5 bases and the J gene lost 4 bases, with 11 bases spanning the gap. Germline assignment: CDR1 SQVTM and CDR2 ANQGSEA. This CDR3 reads CSVLQATTGELFF. The CDR3 nucleotides read TGCAGCGTTCTGCAGGCGACCACCGGGGAGCTGTTTTTT.

Ten or more counts support this clonotype. The chain uses TRBV28 and TRBJ1-3; the D gene is possibly TRBD1 (5 bases). The CDR3 totals 17 residues. Between the trimmed V and J ends, which lost 8 bases and 2 bases, there was a span of 22 bases. The germline V gene encodes CDR1 MDHEN and CDR2 SYDVKM. CDR3 bases: TGTGCCAGCCGGACCGCAGGGCTAGTTGGAACTGGAAACACCATATATTTT. It is translated as CASRTAGLVGTGNTIYF.

On this clonotype: One base away lies a much larger clone, so this may be a sequencing read error. This sequence joins TRBV3-1 and TRBJ1-5; no clear D gene. Germline assignment: CDR1 LGHDT and CDR2 YNNKEL (reference sequence). This CDR3 spans 14 amino acids. The DNA of the CDR3 is TGTACCAGCAGCCCACGGGCCTTCAATCAGCCCCAGCATTTT. It translates to CTSSPRAFNQPQHF.

This clonotype was picked up many times. The chain recombines TRBV4-1 with TRBJ1-3, with 7 bases fitting TRBD1. CDR3 length: 15 residues. V dropped 4 bases and J dropped 0; count of bases not matched to a gene: 3. Germline CDR1 and CDR2: MGHRA and YSYEKL. The DNA for the CDR3 is TGCGCCAGCAGCCTCCGACAGGGCTCTGGAAACACCATATATTTT. It translates to CASSLRQGSGNTIYF.

As regards this clonotype: Given a much more abundant clone one base away, this may be a read error. The chain carries TRBV7-4 and TRBJ2-5; 7 nucleotides align to TRBD1. This CDR3 region has 16 residues. Germline CDR1 reads SGHVT; CDR2 reads SQSDAQ. The CDR3 sequence is CASSLVFSGTEETQCF. DNA for the CDR3: TGTGCCAGCAGCTTAGTCTTCTCCGGGACAGAGGAGACCCAGTGCTTC.

This clonotype showed up many times. The chain couples TRBV5-5 to TRBJ1-2, with 9 bases fitting TRBD1. V trimming: 1 base; J trimming: 2 bases; junction bases outside the gene matches: 6. Germline CDR1 SGHKS, CDR2 YYEKEE (reference sequence). The CDR3 runs 16 residues. CDR3 region: CASSLSAGTGNYGYTF. CDR3 nucleotide sequence: TGTGCCAGCAGCTTGTCCGCCGGGACAGGGAACTATGGCTACACCTTC.

As concerns this clonotype: A much larger clone differs by one base, so this may be a read error. In DNA, the CDR3 is TGTGCCAGCAGTATTTGGAAGCCTTACGGAGAGACCTATGGCTACACCTTC. Translating gives CASSIWKPYGETYGYTF. This rearrangement joins TRBV6-5 to TRBJ1-2; no clear D. Germline-derived CDR1 and CDR2 are MNHEY and SVGAGI. V lost 5 bases, J lost 4 bases, and 23 bases lay in between. The CDR3 has 17 amino acids.

This clonotype showed up many times. The V and J genes are TRBV5-8 and TRBJ2-7, with TRBD2 matching over 8 bases. The germline CDR1 and CDR2 sequences are SGHTS and YDEGEE. This CDR3 region has 14 residues. V shed 3 bases and J 3 bases; nucleotides not matched to a gene: 5. The CDR3 protein is CASSSGLAYYEQYF. In DNA form, the CDR3 reads TGTGCCAGCAGCTCCGGACTAGCCTACTACGAGCAGTACTTC.

This clonotype was detected many times. The chain recombines TRBV7-9 with TRBJ2-7; D is uncertain. CDR1 is SEHNR and CDR2 is FQNEAQ in the germline V gene (reference sequence). V dropped 2 bases and J dropped 3 bases, with 8 bases sitting between them. The CDR3 consists of 13 residues. CDR3 in amino acids: CASSLLTNYEQYF. As DNA, the CDR3 is TGTGCCAGCAGCTTATTAACTAACTACGAGCAGTACTTC.

This clonotype is labeled medium-sized (0.01 to 0.1%). CDR3 region: CASSSGRGHEQYF. The CDR3 bases are TGTGCCAGCTCTAGCGGGAGAGGCCACGAGCAGTACTTC. The V and J genes are TRBV27 and TRBJ2-3; 10 bases line up with TRBD2. The J call is in doubt because the DNA end fits TRBJ2-7 better. The CDR3 covers 13 residues. CDR1 is MNHEY, CDR2 SMNVEV, per germline (reference sequence).